This TCR beta chain appears in the sequencing data of a study of blood T cell repertoires in COVID-19 (dated by TCRdb to 2019 to 2021). Looking at the study overall: Samples covering the acute and convalescent phases of COVID-19 were provided by collaborators in the United States, Italy and Spain. Deeply sampled blood TCRbeta repertoires from subjects exposed to, actively infected with, or recovered from COVID-19 were included in the dataset. The samples were drawn from two sources: the first 160 participants of the ongoing ImmuneRACE study, and 1,200 or so subjects contributed by 6 global collaborators. Sample metadata almost always included a de-identified subject ID, COVID-19 status, age in years and sex. Where available, HLA class I and class II types were taken from metadata supplied by the sample provider and were not determined by assay-based typing. The repertoires were made available in a free public database intended to serve as a resource for research on the immune response to SARS-CoV-2. The prospective study material was composed of cDNA or gDNA derived from T cells, B-cell-depleted T cells, or PBMCs. The paper's findings and limits, for the study overall: How much clinical and demographic metadata was included differed by source and by participant, and the metadata was provided uncurated.

This clone was counted once. No cognate antigen has been identified for it. No base-level quality is on record; no much larger clone is a single base apart. TCRbeta CDR3 regions were amplified from genomic DNA using the immunoSEQ Assay, a bias-controlled multiplex PCR. On the study's bioinformatics: The number of nucleated cells in each sample was estimated by amplification of reference gene primers within the assay. To quantify the absolute abundance of each unique TCRbeta CDR3 rearrangement, sequence reads were collapsed and filtered. For each sample, productive Simpson clonality was calculated as the square root of Simpson's diversity index over productive rearrangements. TCRdb holds this immuneACCESS table with in-frame rearrangements only. Some clones are missing; in checked studies, unresolved V genes explain under half, and the rest has no known cause. V and J calls and clone size are as listed in that table; D and trimming were resolved from the DNA. The sample data list around 120,000 clones, and about 74% of these were observed just once. The biggest ten clones account for 6.2% of the sample.

Each collaborating institution followed its own protocols to collect whole blood in K2EDTA tubes. Collaborator samples were shipped for TCRbeta analysis as frozen whole blood, isolated PBMCs, or DNA extracted from either sample type. The CDR3, cysteine through phenylalanine, is 17 amino acids long. The only DNA kept is the CDR3, 51 bases in frame from the first base. The junction shows trimming of 4 bases on V and 2 bases on J, and the gene matches do not reach 11 bases of it. Via the germline V gene (reference sequence), CDR1 is SEHNR and CDR2 FQNEAQ. The TCR comes from a man between 65 and 79 years old with acute or convalescent COVID-19. This chain joins TRBV7-9 to TRBJ2-1, and 7 junctional nucleotides match TRBD2. The sequenced sample was peripheral blood. CDR3 sequence: CASSSPRRGNPYNEQFF. The bases are TGTGCCAGCAGCTCCCCTCGGCGGGGGAATCCCTACAATGAGCAGTTCTTC. With the rest looked up from the reference TRBV7-9 and TRBJ2-1 genes rather than sequenced, the full variable domain is DTGVSQNPRHKITKRGQNVTFRCDPISEHNRLYWYRQTLGQGPEFLTYFQNEAQLEKSRLLSDRFSAERPKGSFSTLEIQRTEQGDSAMYLCASSSPRRGNPYNEQFFGPGTRLTVL.